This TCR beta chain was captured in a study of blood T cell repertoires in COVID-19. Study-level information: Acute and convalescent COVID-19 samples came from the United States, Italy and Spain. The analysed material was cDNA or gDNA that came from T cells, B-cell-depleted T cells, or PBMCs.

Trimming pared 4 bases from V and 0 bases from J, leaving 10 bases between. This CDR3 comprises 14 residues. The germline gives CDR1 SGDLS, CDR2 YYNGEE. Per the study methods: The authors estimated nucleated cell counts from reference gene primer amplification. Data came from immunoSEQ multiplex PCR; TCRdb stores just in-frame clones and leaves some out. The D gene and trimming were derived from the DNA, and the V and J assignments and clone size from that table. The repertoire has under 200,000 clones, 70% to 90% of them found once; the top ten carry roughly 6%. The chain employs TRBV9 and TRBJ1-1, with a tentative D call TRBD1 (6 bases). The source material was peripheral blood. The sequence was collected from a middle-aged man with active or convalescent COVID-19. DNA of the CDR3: TGTGCCAGCAGCCGTACAGGGTTGAACACTGAAGCTTTCTTT. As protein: CASSRTGLNTEAFF.